One TCR beta chain is described in this entry. This clone was counted a few times. Its antigen is currently not known. Per-base quality was not reported, and no clone a single base away is much larger than it. In the prospective study, participants were about 18 to 95 years old, resided in under 30 geographic areas of the United States, and were enrolled through a virtual design. In the prospective study, participants were assigned to cohorts based on the clinical history participants reported in a screening survey and a study questionnaire. ImmuneRACE Cohort 3 recovered participants were defined by two consecutive negative NP/OP PCR tests, healthcare professional clearance, or symptom resolution. In the prospective study, whole blood, serum and a nasopharyngeal or oropharyngeal swab were collected from each participant by mobile phlebotomists. Prospective study participants could optionally give additional blood draws and questionnaires over a roughly two-month period. Before DNA extraction, prospective study blood samples were shipped either frozen or at room temperature.

This record comes from a study of blood T cell repertoires in COVID-19 (dated by TCRdb to 2019 to 2021). Regarding the complete study: Samples covering the acute and convalescent phases of COVID-19 were provided by collaborators in the United States, Italy and Spain. The prospective study material was composed of cDNA or gDNA derived from T cells, B-cell-depleted T cells, or PBMCs. The dataset comprised deeply sampled blood TCRbeta repertoires from subjects exposed to, actively infected with, or recovered from COVID-19. The repertoires were made available in a free public database intended to serve as a resource for research on the immune response to SARS-CoV-2. Samples came from the ongoing ImmuneRACE study (first 160 participants) plus 1,254 subjects from 6 global collaborators. Nearly every sample came with metadata listing a de-identified subject ID, COVID-19 status, age in years and sex. Where available, HLA class I and class II types were taken from metadata supplied by the sample provider and were not determined by assay-based typing.

The germline ends are 6 bases apart after V is trimmed by 1 base and J by 0 bases. For CDR1 and CDR2, the germline V gene lists MDHEN and SYDVKM. Including cysteine and phenylalanine, the CDR3 has 14 amino acids. Just CDR3 DNA is preserved here, 42 bases in frame from base 1. TCRbeta CDR3 regions were amplified from genomic DNA using the immunoSEQ Assay, a bias-controlled multiplex PCR. The study's processing was this. The number of nucleated cells in each sample was estimated by amplification of reference gene primers within the assay. To quantify the absolute abundance of each unique TCRbeta CDR3 rearrangement, sequence reads were collapsed and filtered. Productive Simpson clonality was computed per sample as the square root of Simpson's diversity index over productive rearrangements. As stored in TCRdb, this immuneACCESS dataset retains in-frame rearrangements with V and J assigned. A fraction of the clones does not appear; measured against another copy, unresolved V genes explain less than half of the discrepancy, and the remainder lacks a known reason. D and trimming were read from the DNA, whereas the V and J calls and clone size are those reported in that table. The sample has roughly 280,000 clones on record, around 90% of them singletons. The ten largest clones take up around 3% of the sample.

What the authors observed across the whole study: Clinical and demographic metadata were provided uncurated, with the amount varying by source and participant.

This sequence uses TRBV28 and TRBJ1-2; confidence is insufficient to name the D gene. The sequence was collected from a woman aged 45-65 years who had recovered from COVID-19. Sequencing was done on a sample of PBMCs or T cells enriched from blood (not recorded which). The nucleotide sequence is given as TGTGCCAGCAGTTTATCCGCGGCTAACTATGGCTACACCTTC. Its product reads: CASSLSAANYGYTF.